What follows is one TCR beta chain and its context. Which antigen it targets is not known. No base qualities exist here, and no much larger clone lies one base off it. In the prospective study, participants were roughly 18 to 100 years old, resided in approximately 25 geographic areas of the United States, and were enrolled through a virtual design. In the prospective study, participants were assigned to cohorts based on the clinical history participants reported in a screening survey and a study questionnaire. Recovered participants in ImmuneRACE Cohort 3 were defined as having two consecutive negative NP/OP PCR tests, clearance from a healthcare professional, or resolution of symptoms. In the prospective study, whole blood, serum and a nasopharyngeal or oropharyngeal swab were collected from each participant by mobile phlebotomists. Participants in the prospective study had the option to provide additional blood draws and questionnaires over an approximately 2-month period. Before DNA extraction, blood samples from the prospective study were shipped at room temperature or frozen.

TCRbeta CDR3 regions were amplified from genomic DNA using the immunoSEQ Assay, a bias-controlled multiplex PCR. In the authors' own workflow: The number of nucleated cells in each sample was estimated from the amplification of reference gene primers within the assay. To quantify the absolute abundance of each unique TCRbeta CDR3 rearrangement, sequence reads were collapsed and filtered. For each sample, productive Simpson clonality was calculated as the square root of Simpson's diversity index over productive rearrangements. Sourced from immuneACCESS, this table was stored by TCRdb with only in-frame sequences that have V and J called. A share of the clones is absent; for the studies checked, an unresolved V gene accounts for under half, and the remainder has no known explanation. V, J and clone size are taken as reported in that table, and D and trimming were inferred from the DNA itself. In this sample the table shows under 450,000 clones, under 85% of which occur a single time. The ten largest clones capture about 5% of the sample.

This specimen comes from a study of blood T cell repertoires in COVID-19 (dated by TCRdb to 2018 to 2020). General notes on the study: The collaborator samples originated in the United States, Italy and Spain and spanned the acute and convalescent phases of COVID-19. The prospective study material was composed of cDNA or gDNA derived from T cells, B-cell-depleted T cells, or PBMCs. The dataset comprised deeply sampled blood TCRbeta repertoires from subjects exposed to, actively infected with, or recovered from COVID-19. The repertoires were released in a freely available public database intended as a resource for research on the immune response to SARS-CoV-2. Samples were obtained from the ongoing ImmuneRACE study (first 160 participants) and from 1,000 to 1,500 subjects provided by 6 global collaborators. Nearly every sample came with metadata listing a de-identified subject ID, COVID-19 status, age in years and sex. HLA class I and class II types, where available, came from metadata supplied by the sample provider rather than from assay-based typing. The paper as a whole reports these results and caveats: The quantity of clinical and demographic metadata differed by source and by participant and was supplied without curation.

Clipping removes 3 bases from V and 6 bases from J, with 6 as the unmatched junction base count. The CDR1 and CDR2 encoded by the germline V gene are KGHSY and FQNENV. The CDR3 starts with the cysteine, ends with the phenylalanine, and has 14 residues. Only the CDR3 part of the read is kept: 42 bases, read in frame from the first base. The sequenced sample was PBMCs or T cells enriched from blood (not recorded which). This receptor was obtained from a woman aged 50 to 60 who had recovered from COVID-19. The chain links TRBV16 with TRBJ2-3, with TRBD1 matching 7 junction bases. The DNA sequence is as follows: TGTGCCAGCAGCCAGGGACAGATCCTCGATACGCAGTATTTT. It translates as CASSQGQILDTQYF.